A selection of T cell receptor beta chains follows, all from one sample in a study of blood T cell repertoires in COVID-19. The repertoire was sequenced with immunoSEQ multiplex PCR; TCRdb's copy has only in-frame clones and lacks some. The repertoire has about 52,000 clones, around 88% of them found once; the top ten carry around 24%. Sequencing was done on a sample of peripheral blood. Receptors originate from a woman older than 75 with acute or convalescent COVID-19. Each CDR3 is given with its conserved first and last residue. Each record gives: J gene, clone size, V gene, D gene, CDR3 protein, CDR3 DNA. The D gene is left open where the match is weak. Clone size is stated in some rows and not others, as once, few, many or a class when expanded.

j_gene: TRBJ2-5; abundance: .; v_gene: TRBV7-8; d_gene: .; CDR3aa: CASKTRQAVGTQYF; CDR3nt: TGTGCCAGCAAGACCCGACAGGCAGTTGGGACCCAGTACTTC
j_gene: TRBJ1-2; abundance: .; v_gene: TRBV27; d_gene: TRBD1; CDR3aa: CASSSFGQGGDGYTF; CDR3nt: TGTGCCAGCAGTTCGTTCGGACAGGGGGGCGACGGCTACACCTTC
j_gene: TRBJ2-3; abundance: .; v_gene: TRBV19; d_gene: TRBD2; CDR3aa: CASTQGSGSTDTQYF; CDR3nt: TGTGCCAGTACCCAGGGTAGCGGGAGCACAGATACGCAGTATTTT
j_gene: TRBJ1-1; abundance: .; v_gene: TRBV6-5; d_gene: .; CDR3aa: CASSYSSGGTEAFF; CDR3nt: TGTGCCAGCAGTTACTCGAGTGGAGGCACTGAAGCTTTCTTT
j_gene: TRBJ1-1; abundance: .; v_gene: TRBV11-3; d_gene: TRBD1; CDR3aa: CASSLPSRGRTEAFF; CDR3nt: TGTGCCAGCAGCCTTCCCAGCAGGGGGCGGACTGAAGCTTTCTTT
j_gene: TRBJ1-2; abundance: once; v_gene: TRBV4-1; d_gene: .; CDR3aa: CASSQEYTSYGYTF; CDR3nt: TGCGCCAGCAGCCAAGAGTACACAAGCTATGGCTACACCTTC
j_gene: TRBJ1-1; abundance: .; v_gene: TRBV5-1; d_gene: .; CDR3aa: CASSLPPQGEAFF; CDR3nt: TGCGCCAGCAGCTTACCACCGCAGGGCGAAGCTTTCTTT
j_gene: TRBJ1-4; abundance: .; v_gene: TRBV9; d_gene: .; CDR3aa: CASSLEGGRINEKLFF; CDR3nt: TGTGCCAGCAGCTTAGAGGGGGGGCGGATAAATGAAAAACTGTTTTTT
j_gene: TRBJ1-2; abundance: .; v_gene: TRBV9; d_gene: TRBD1; CDR3aa: CASSGEGGGQEFYGYTF; CDR3nt: TGTGCCAGCAGCGGTGAGGGAGGGGGACAGGAATTCTATGGCTACACCTTC
j_gene: TRBJ1-1; abundance: .; v_gene: TRBV7-2; d_gene: TRBD1; CDR3aa: CASSPRQGARTEAFF; CDR3nt: TGTGCCAGCAGCCCGAGACAGGGGGCGAGGACTGAAGCTTTCTTT
j_gene: TRBJ2-7; abundance: .; v_gene: TRBV14; d_gene: .; CDR3aa: CASSHIGPGLSEQYF; CDR3nt: TGTGCCAGCAGCCATATCGGACCAGGGTTGTCCGAGCAGTACTTC
j_gene: TRBJ1-2; abundance: .; v_gene: TRBV27; d_gene: TRBD1; CDR3aa: CASSFMGQDGYGYTF; CDR3nt: TGTGCCAGCAGTTTCATGGGACAGGATGGCTATGGCTACACCTTC